One T cell receptor (beta chain) is described in this entry. This sample was included in a study of blood T cell repertoires in COVID-19. Across the study: The origin of the acute and convalescent COVID-19 samples was the United States, Italy and Spain. Sources were T cells, B-cell-depleted T cells, or PBMCs; the material itself was cDNA or gDNA.

Looked up from germline, CDR1 is SEHNR and CDR2 is FQNEAQ (reference sequence). Trimming cost V 3 bases and J 4 bases; bases outside gene matches: 7. This CDR3 comprises 15 residues. Per the original methods: Quantification of nucleated cells was approximated via reference gene primer amplification. Sequencing used immunoSEQ multiplex PCR; TCRdb keeps in-frame clones, though not all of them. The DNA was the basis for D and trimming; V, J and clone size are from that table. Here the sample spans some 150,000 clones, approximately 83% being singletons. Sequencing was carried out using peripheral blood. The chain is built from TRBV7-9 and TRBJ1-1; the match to TRBD1 covers 8 bases. The receptor was derived from a human donor in a cohort sampled during active COVID-19. The CDR3 sequence: CASSFLDRVGTEAFF. The CDR3 nucleotides are TGTGCCAGCAGCTTCCTGGACAGGGTGGGCACTGAAGCTTTCTTT.